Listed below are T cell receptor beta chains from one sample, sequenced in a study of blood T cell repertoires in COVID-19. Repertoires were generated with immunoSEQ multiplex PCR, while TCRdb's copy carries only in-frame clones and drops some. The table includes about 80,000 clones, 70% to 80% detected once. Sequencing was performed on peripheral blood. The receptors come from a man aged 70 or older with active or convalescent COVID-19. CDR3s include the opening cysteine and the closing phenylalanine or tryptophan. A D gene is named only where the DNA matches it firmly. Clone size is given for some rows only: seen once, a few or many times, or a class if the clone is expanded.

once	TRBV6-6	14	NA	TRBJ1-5	CASSRTGLGQPQHF	TGTGCCAGCAGCCGTACAGGGTTAGGTCAGCCCCAGCATTTT
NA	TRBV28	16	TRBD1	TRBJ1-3	CVQRISGTVSGNTIYF	TGTGTCCAAAGGATCAGTGGGACAGTCTCTGGAAACACCATATATTTT
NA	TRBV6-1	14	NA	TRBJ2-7	CASSDRASSYEQYF	TGTGCCAGCAGTGACAGGGCTAGCTCCTACGAGCAGTACTTC
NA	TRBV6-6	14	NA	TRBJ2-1	CASRMEIFSNEQFF	TGTGCCAGCAGGATGGAGATCTTCTCCAATGAGCAGTTCTTC
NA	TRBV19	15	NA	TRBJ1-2	CASKETGHYLYGYTF	TGTGCCAGCAAGGAAACGGGACATTACCTCTATGGCTACACCTTC
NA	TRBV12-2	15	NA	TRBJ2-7	CASGITIDRPYEQYF	TGTGCAAGTGGGATTACGATTGACAGACCCTACGAGCAGTACTTC
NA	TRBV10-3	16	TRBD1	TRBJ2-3	CAISPKGQGDRDTQYF	TGTGCCATCAGCCCTAAGGGACAGGGGGACCGGGATACGCAGTATTTT
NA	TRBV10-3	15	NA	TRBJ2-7	CAISESVGGLYEQYF	TGTGCCATCAGTGAGTCGGTGGGCGGACTCTACGAGCAGTACTTC
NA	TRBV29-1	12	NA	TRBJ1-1	CSAKQGGAEAFF	TGCAGCGCCAAACAGGGAGGGGCTGAAGCTTTCTTT
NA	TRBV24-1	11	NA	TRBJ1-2	CATSDSDGYTF	TGTGCCACCAGTGATTCAGATGGCTACACCTTC
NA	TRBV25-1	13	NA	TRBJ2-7	CASLRAGSYEQYF	TGTGCCAGCTTGCGAGCTGGCTCCTACGAGCAGTACTTC
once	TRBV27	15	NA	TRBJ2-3	CASSLRVSSTDTQYF	TGTGCCAGCAGTCTCCGGGTTTCGAGCACAGATACGCAGTATTTT
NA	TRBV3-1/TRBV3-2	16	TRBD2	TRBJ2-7	CASSRLSGGSIYEQYF	TGTGCCAGCAGCCGACTTAGCGGGGGGTCCATCTACGAGCAGTACTTC
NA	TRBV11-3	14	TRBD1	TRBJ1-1	CASSLRGRDTEAFF	TGTGCCAGCAGCTTAAGGGGGCGCGACACTGAAGCTTTCTTT
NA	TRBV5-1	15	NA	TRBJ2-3	CASSLSSSGTDTQYF	TGCGCCAGCAGCTTGTCGAGTAGCGGCACAGATACGCAGTATTTT
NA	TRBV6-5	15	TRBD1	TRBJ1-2	CASSPRDRGWYGYTF	TGTGCCAGCAGTCCCAGGGACAGGGGATGGTATGGCTACACCTTC
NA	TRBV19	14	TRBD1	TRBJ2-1	CASSTRQGHNEQFF	TGTGCCAGTAGTACTCGACAGGGACACAATGAGCAGTTCTTC
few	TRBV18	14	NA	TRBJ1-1	CASSPDRLNTEAFF	TGTGCCAGCTCACCAGACAGACTGAACACTGAAGCTTTCTTT
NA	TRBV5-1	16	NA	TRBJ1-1	CASREGLSMGDTEAFF	TGCGCCAGCAGGGAGGGTCTAAGTATGGGGGACACTGAAGCTTTCTTT
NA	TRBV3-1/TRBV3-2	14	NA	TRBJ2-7	CASSRAHLPYEQYF	TGTGCCAGCAGCCGAGCTCACTTGCCCTACGAGCAGTACTTC
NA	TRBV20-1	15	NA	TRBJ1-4	CSASSMRTTNEKLFF	TGCAGTGCTAGTTCGATGAGAACAACTAATGAAAAACTGTTTTTT
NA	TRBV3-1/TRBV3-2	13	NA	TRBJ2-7	CASRRSEAREQYF	TGTGCCAGCAGACGAAGCGAAGCACGCGAGCAGTACTTC
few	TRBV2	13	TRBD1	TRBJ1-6	CASHGQGISPLHF	TGTGCCAGTCATGGACAGGGTATTTCACCCCTCCACTTT
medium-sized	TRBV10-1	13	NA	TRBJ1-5	CATSGAPNQPQHF	TGCGCCACCAGCGGTGCTCCCAATCAGCCCCAGCATTTT
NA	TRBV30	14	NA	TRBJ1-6	CALNWDTHNSPLHF	TGTGCCCTGAACTGGGACACCCATAATTCACCCCTCCACTTT
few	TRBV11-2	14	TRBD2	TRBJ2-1	CASSLPTSVGEQFF	TGTGCCAGCAGCCTACCGACTAGCGTTGGCGAGCAGTTCTTC
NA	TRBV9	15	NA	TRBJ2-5	CASSVLSGFQETQYF	TGTGCCAGCAGCGTATTGAGCGGTTTCCAAGAGACCCAGTACTTC
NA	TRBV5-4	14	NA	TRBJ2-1	CASSLDRASNEQFF	TGTGCCAGCAGCTTGGACAGGGCGAGTAATGAGCAGTTCTTC
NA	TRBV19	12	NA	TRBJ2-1	CASSGGANEQFF	TGTGCCAGTAGTGGAGGGGCCAATGAGCAGTTCTTC
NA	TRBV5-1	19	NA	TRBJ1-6	CASSSDSLDFYSYNSPLHF	TGCGCCAGCAGCTCCGACAGTCTCGATTTTTATTCCTATAATTCACCCCTCCACTTT
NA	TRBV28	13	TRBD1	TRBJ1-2	CASGNRGAYGYTF	TGTGCCAGCGGGAACAGGGGTGCCTATGGCTACACCTTC
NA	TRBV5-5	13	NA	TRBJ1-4	CASSIYPNEKLFF	TGTGCCAGCAGCATCTACCCTAATGAAAAACTGTTTTTT
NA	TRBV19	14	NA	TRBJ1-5	CASNVRGLNQPQHF	TGTGCCAGTAATGTTAGGGGACTCAATCAGCCCCAGCATTTT